The present TCR beta chain was sequenced within a study of vaccination effects on CD4 cells after COVID-19. Study information: Post-vaccine sample collection fell at a median of 72 days after the second dose. Cultures of about 2 million PBMC per well contained about 10 IU/ml IL-2 plus 10 ug/ml peptides. Study observations and caveats: Vaccine- and infection-induced clones showed marked clonal contraction late following vaccination.

On roughly day 10 of culture, CD4+ T cells were separated out. Participants got two doses of BNT162b2 or mRNA-1273 vaccine. IL-2 medium supplanted half the medium on days 3 and 7. The protocol was immunoSEQ multiplex PCR, while the TCRdb copy is restricted to in-frame clones and leaves out a portion. The sample records tens of thousands of clones, over 75% being singletons. Concerning this clone: Its target is unknown.

The sample consisted of CD4+ T cells from PBMCs cultured without peptide, taken after COVID-19 vaccination. This TCR was sampled from a human donor who received a COVID-19 vaccine.

For the CDR3, the DNA is TGTGCCAGCAGTTACGAAGGGGACTATGGCTACACCTTC. Protein: CASSYEGDYGYTF. The V gene is TRBV6-5, the J gene TRBJ1-2, with D possibly matching TRBD1 (5 bases). CDR3 size: 13 residues. Trimming cost V 2 bases and J 3 bases, with 7 bases left between them. Germline assignment: CDR1 MNHEY and CDR2 SVGAGI.